Shown below are 16 T cell receptor beta chains from a single sample sequenced in a study of PD-L1 blockade in urothelial cancer. The sample's time point: pretreatment peripheral blood. Profiling relied on immunoSEQ multiplex PCR, and the TCRdb table lists in-frame clones only, not all of them. The data show around 82,000 clones, 84% seen once. This sample comprised PBMCs, obtained around atezolizumab (anti-PD-L1) treatment. The origin of the receptors is a man between 60 and 75 years old with urothelial cancer.

This chain joins TRBV5-5 and TRBJ2-5; tentatively, D is TRBD2 (6 bases). Trimming took 1 base from V and 1 from J, leaving 20 bases between them. Germline lookup yields CDR1 SGHKS and CDR2 YYEKEE (reference sequence). The CDR3 is 18 residues long. CDR3 DNA sequence: TGTGCCAGCAGCTTGCAAATATCCGGGGGACCATCCCAAGAGACCCAGTACTTC. Amino acid sequence: CASSLQISGGPSQETQYF.

This clone was found a few times. The genes are TRBV6-1 and TRBJ2-3, with D perhaps TRBD2 (6 bases). Trimming left V 7 bases short and J 5 bases short, with 16 bases between. CDR1 MNHNS and CDR2 SASEGT come from the germline V gene. This CDR3 has 14 amino acids. Here the CDR3 reads CASTMGGEQDTQYF. The CDR3 nucleotides are TGTGCCAGCACTATGGGGGGTGAGCAAGATACGCAGTATTTT.

The CDR3 protein is CASSTGQGLVQPQHF. The CDR3 coding sequence is TGTGCCAGTAGTACGGGACAGGGGTTGGTTCAGCCCCAGCATTTT. The chain has TRBV19 and TRBJ1-5, with 10 nucleotides matching TRBD1. This CDR3 has 15 residues. V lost 4 bases to trimming and J lost 6 bases; unmatched junction nucleotides: 6. Per the germline V gene, CDR1 is LNHDA and CDR2 is SQIVND (reference sequence).

V gene TRBV10-1 combines with J gene TRBJ2-1, with D hard to call. Germline V CDR1 and CDR2: WNHNN, SYGVQD (reference sequence). CDR3 length: 12 residues. Trimming pared 3 bases from V and 4 bases from J, leaving 4 bases between. CDR3 residues: CASSDEYNEQFF. DNA for the CDR3: TGCGCCAGCAGTGATGAGTACAATGAGCAGTTCTTC.

This rearrangement joins TRBV4-1 to TRBJ1-5; weak D call: TRBD1 (5 bases). V was pared by 0 bases and J by 5 bases, with 8 bases between. Germline lookup yields CDR1 MGHRA and CDR2 YSYEKL. The CDR3 is 14 residues long. CDR3 in amino acids: CASSQDGRDQPQHF. DNA of the CDR3: TGCGCCAGCAGCCAAGATGGCAGGGATCAGCCCCAGCATTTT.

The chain uses TRBV11-3 and TRBJ2-5; 8 nucleotides match TRBD1. Germline CDR1 and CDR2: SGHNT and YENEEA. With V trimmed by 6 bases and J by 0 bases, 6 bases remained unmatched. This CDR3 is built from 15 residues. The CDR3 DNA is TGTGCCAGCAGTCCGGGACAGGCTTACCAAGAGACCCAGTACTTC. It translates to CASSPGQAYQETQYF.

This clone was counted once. The chain links TRBV5-1 to TRBJ2-2, with 7 bases matching TRBD1. The CDR3 spans 16 residues. Trimming took 3 bases from V and 5 from J; bases not matched to a gene: 10. From germline, CDR1 is SGHRS and CDR2 YFSETQ. The DNA of the CDR3 is TGCGCCAGCAGCTCCGACGGACAGGTCCATACCGGGGAGCTGTTTTTT. Translated: CASSSDGQVHTGELFF.

The chain combines TRBV11-2 with TRBJ2-7; 7 positions agree with TRBD1. The ends lost 5 bases at V and 2 bases at J; junction bases unmatched: 9. From germline, CDR1 is SGHAT and CDR2 FQNNGV. The CDR3 length is 15 residues. CDR3 nucleotide sequence: TGTGCCAGCAGCCGTGAATCGACAGGGACCTACGAGCAGTACTTC. Protein: CASSRESTGTYEQYF. The variable domain in full, with the rest retrieved from reference TRBV11-2 and TRBJ2-7, is EAGVAQSPRYKIIEKRQSVAFWCNPISGHATLYWYQQILGQGPKLLIQFQNNGVVDDSQLPKDRFSAERLKGVDSTLKIQPAKLEDSAVYLCASSRESTGTYEQYFGPGTRLTVT.

V usage is TRBV28 and J usage is TRBJ1-2; TRBD1 matches at 7 bases. The CDR3 runs 14 residues. In germline, CDR1 is MDHEN, CDR2 SYDVKM. J was trimmed by 4 bases and V by 7 bases; bases with no gene match: 9. CDR3 coding DNA: TGTGCCAGCACTCTAGGGGCAGGGGGCTATGGCTACACCTTC. It encodes CASTLGAGGYGYTF.

This chain links TRBV6-1 with TRBJ2-7; 7 bases are a match to TRBD1. V shed 6 bases and J 6 bases; nucleotides not matched to a gene: 5. The germline V gene has CDR1 MNHNS and CDR2 SASEGT. This CDR3 contains 12 residues. The CDR3 loop reads CASSPRQGEQYF. CDR3 DNA sequence: TGTGCCAGCAGCCCGAGACAGGGCGAGCAGTACTTC.

The rearrangement joins TRBV19 to TRBJ2-7, with TRBD2 matching 8 bases. Germline lookup yields CDR1 LNHDA and CDR2 SQIVND (reference sequence). V dropped 3 bases and J dropped 6; count of bases not matched to a gene: 10. This CDR3 comprises 15 residues. The CDR3 sequence is CASSIQAGAFREQYF. CDR3 bases: TGTGCCAGTAGTATTCAAGCGGGAGCGTTTCGCGAGCAGTACTTC.

The chain recombines TRBV9 with TRBJ2-1, with 9 bases identical to TRBD2. Germline-derived CDR1 and CDR2 are SGDLS and YYNGEE. The V gene end was trimmed by 0 bases and the J gene end by 10 bases; junction bases not matched to a gene: 8. This CDR3 has 15 residues. CDR3 nucleotides: TGTGCCAGCAGCGTAGAGGGAGCGGGAGGACGAGAGCAGTTCTTC. Protein product: CASSVEGAGGREQFF.

The chain combines TRBV7-2 with TRBJ2-5, with TRBD2 matching 11 bases. CDR1 and CDR2 from the germline V gene are SGHTA and FQGNSA. V shed 1 base, J shed 10 bases, and the junction held 11 bases outside the gene matches. The CDR3 consists of 16 residues. The CDR3: CASSLVLAGGLEFQYF. Written as DNA, the CDR3 is TGTGCCAGCAGCTTAGTGCTAGCGGGAGGCTTGGAGTTCCAGTACTTC. Looking up the rest from reference TRBV7-2 and TRBJ2-5 gives the full variable domain: GAGVSQSPSNKVTEKGKDVELRCDPISGHTALYWYRQSLGQGLEFLIYFQGNSAPDKSGLPSDRFSAERTGGSVSTLTIQRTQQEDSAVYLCASSLVLAGGLEFQYFGPGTRLLVL.

The gene calls are TRBV27 and TRBJ2-7; TRBD2 matches 9 bases. The V segment lost 3 bases and the J segment 2 bases; nucleotides outside the gene matches: 5. Germline CDR1 is MNHEY and CDR2 is SMNVEV (reference sequence). The CDR3 length is 15 residues. DNA of the CDR3: TGTGCCAGCAGTTTGATGCTAGCGGGACCCTACGAGCAGTACTTC. Amino acid sequence: CASSLMLAGPYEQYF.

CDR3 amino acids: CAISGKDSYGYTF. DNA for the CDR3: TGTGCCATCAGTGGCAAAGACAGTTATGGCTACACCTTC. The genes are TRBV10-3 and TRBJ1-2; TRBD1 is a possible D gene (5 bases). The germline V gene encodes CDR1 ENHRY and CDR2 SYGVKD. Between the trimmed V and J ends, which lost 4 bases and 5 bases, there was a span of 11 bases. The CDR3 length is 13 residues.

The chain is built from TRBV30 and TRBJ2-5; D perhaps matches TRBD2 (6 bases). V gave up 0 bases and J gave up 6 bases, with 14 bases separating them. The CDR3 consists of 14 residues. The V gene's germline CDR1 is GTSNPN and CDR2 SVGIG (reference sequence). The CDR3 loop reads CAWSVSRGTKTQYF. CDR3 sequence (DNA): TGTGCCTGGAGTGTCTCGCGGGGTACGAAGACCCAGTACTTC.